Listed here are 8 T cell receptor beta chains from one sample, sequenced in a study of cytomegalovirus exposure and HLA in healthy donors (dated by TCRdb to about 2017). The library was produced with the immunoSEQ multiplex PCR assay. The multiplex PCR relied on a mix of 60 forward primers for TCR Vbeta segments and 13 reverse primers for TCR Jbeta segments. What TCRdb holds here is the immuneACCESS table cut down to in-frame rearrangements. Part of the clones is not present; checked against another copy, under half of the missing clones reflect an unresolved V gene, and the others are unexplained. The sample table shows 150,000 to 200,000 clones, and around 78% are seen once. Just over 3% of the sample lies in the top ten. Sample: PBMCs. Receptors originate from a woman in her 40s in good health and CMV-seronegative.

V usage is TRBV5-4 and J usage is TRBJ1-1; D possibly corresponds to TRBD1 (5 bases). The CDR3 extends over 16 amino acids. Germline assignment: CDR1 SGHNT and CDR2 YYREEE (reference sequence). V lost 4 bases to trimming and J lost 2 bases, with 18 bases between them. The CDR3 is CASSPTWGRKNTEAFF. For the CDR3, the DNA is TGTGCCAGCAGCCCAACTTGGGGGAGGAAAAACACTGAAGCTTTCTTT. Based on the CDR3 plus reference TRBV5-4 and TRBJ1-1, the full variable domain is ETGVTQSPTHLIKTRGQQVTLRCSSQSGHNTVSWYQQALGQGPQFIFQYYREEENGRGNFPPRFSGLQFPNYSSELNVNALELDDSALYLCASSPTWGRKNTEAFFGQGTRLTVV.

V is TRBV6-1 and J is TRBJ2-4; the match to TRBD1 covers 10 bases. Germline CDR1 and CDR2: MNHNS and SASEGT. The length of the CDR3 is 15 residues. Germline trimming cut 7 bases from V and 6 bases from J; bases unmatched to any gene: 9. The CDR3 sequence: CASIPGQGIVNIQYF. CDR3 in DNA: TGTGCCAGCATCCCGGGACAGGGGATTGTAAACATTCAGTACTTC.

V usage is TRBV2 and J usage is TRBJ1-2; 9 nucleotides align to TRBD1. This CDR3 contains 14 residues. Germline assignment: CDR1 SNHLY and CDR2 FYNNEI. V was clipped by 2 bases and J by 8 bases; unmatched bases: 6. The CDR3 region has the DNA TGTGCCAGCAGTGAAAAACAGGGGGCGCGGGGCTACACCTTC. Translating gives CASSEKQGARGYTF. The full variable domain, its missing parts supplied by reference TRBV2 and TRBJ1-2, is EPEVTQTPSHQVTQMGQEVILRCVPISNHLYFYWYRQILGQKVEFLVSFYNNEISEKSEIFDDQFSVERPDGSNFTLKIRSTKLEDSAMYFCASSEKQGARGYTFGSGTRLTVV.

To note about this clone: The junction and the germline gene differ at one end; a read error may be behind it. The chain couples TRBV5-4 to TRBJ2-2; possible D gene TRBD1, 5 bases. Germline V gives CDR1 SGHNT, CDR2 YYREEE (reference sequence). The CDR3 length is 15 residues. The CDR3 spells CASSFKGANAGELFF. Here the CDR3 DNA reads TGTGCCAGCAGCTTTAAAGGGGCGAACGCCGGGGAGCTGTTTTTT.

This sequence joins TRBV6-1 and TRBJ2-7; a possible D gene is TRBD1 (6 bases). Trimming shortened V by 2 bases and J by 5 bases, and 19 bases separated the two germline ends. This CDR3 spans 16 amino acids. The germline V gene has CDR1 MNHNS and CDR2 SASEGT. CDR3 bases: TGTGCCAGCAGTGAAAACCCTATGGCCAGGGGCCACGAGCAGTACTTC. Amino acids: CASSENPMARGHEQYF.

This chain uses TRBV5-4 with TRBJ1-6; tentative D call: TRBD1 (6 bases). The CDR3 contains 14 residues. The V and J ends lost 5 bases and 7 bases respectively, with 13 bases between them. Per germline, CDR1 SGHNT and CDR2 YYREEE (reference sequence). The CDR3 loop reads CASRYGGGNSPLHF. The CDR3, as DNA: TGTGCCAGCAGATATGGGGGCGGGAATTCACCCCTCCACTTT.

V gene TRBV5-4 combines with J gene TRBJ2-5; a weak D match, TRBD1 (6 bases). CDR1 and CDR2 (germline): SGHNT, YYREEE (reference sequence). This CDR3 has 14 amino acids. With 0 bases removed from V and 2 bases from J, the gap between germline ends came to 8 bases. CDR3 DNA: TGTGCCAGCAGCTTGGGGGACACACAAGAGACCCAGTACTTC. This sequence encodes CASSLGDTQETQYF.

The V call is TRBV11-2, the J call TRBJ2-7, with D possibly TRBD2 on 6 matching bases. Germline lookup yields CDR1 SGHAT and CDR2 FQNNGV. The length of the CDR3 is 15 residues. Deletions cut 3 bases from V and 3 bases from J, with 15 bases between. The CDR3 region is CASSFPGDSYYEQYF. For the CDR3, the DNA is TGTGCCAGCAGCTTCCCCGGGGACTCCTACTACGAGCAGTACTTC.